A single T cell receptor (beta chain) is shown here with its context. The sample belongs to a study of blood T cell repertoires in COVID-19. Study-wide background: Samples taken during acute and convalescent COVID-19 were collected in the United States, Italy and Spain. Nucleic acid was either cDNA or gDNA, and it came from T cells, B-cell-depleted T cells, or PBMCs.

Only in-frame clones appear in the TCRdb table, and some are missing; sequencing was by immunoSEQ multiplex PCR. The sample yields 250,000 or so clones, around 88% seen once. Trimming cost V 3 bases and J 0 bases; bases outside gene matches: 9. The germline V gene encodes CDR1 KGHSH and CDR2 LQKENI. CDR3 length equals 18 residues. The specimen was PBMCs or T cells enriched from blood (not recorded which). The source is a man aged 35 to 55 who had recovered from COVID-19. The chain combines TRBV18 with TRBJ1-5; 9 nucleotides align to TRBD1. The CDR3 sequence is CASSPGTGTLLSNQPQHF. The DNA of the CDR3 is TGTGCCAGCTCACCCGGGACAGGGACGCTACTTAGCAATCAGCCCCAGCATTTT.